The clone carrying this T cell receptor (beta chain) has just a few counts. Its specificity is unknown. The data were taken from a study of blood T cells in healthy people across ages. Study findings and constraints: Estimates based on one million T cells were treated as lower bounds. TCR beta diversity was tightly associated with the proportion of naive T cells.

The authors ran a second PCR of about 7 to 11 cycles using a sample-barcoded 5' primer and a J-beta primer mix. TCRdb itself ran the 5' RACE reads through MiXCR, one entry per CDR3 protein. The repertoire holds roughly 410,000 distinct CDR3 sequences, about 52% seen once, with about 54% in the top ten. The CDR3 totals 15 residues. V was clipped by 5 bases and J by 4 bases; unmatched bases: 9. Per the germline V gene, CDR1 is SGHTA and CDR2 is FQGNSA. Samples had at least 7 million PBMCs isolated from them. This chain connects TRBV7-2 to TRBJ2-5; TRBD2 aligns across 8 bases. The sequencing sample was made of blood. This TCR came from a man between 60 and 75 years old in good health. The CDR3 loop reads CASSVGSGMGETQYF. The DNA of the CDR3 is TGTGCCAGCAGCGTCGGTAGCGGGATGGGAGAGACCCAGTACTTC.